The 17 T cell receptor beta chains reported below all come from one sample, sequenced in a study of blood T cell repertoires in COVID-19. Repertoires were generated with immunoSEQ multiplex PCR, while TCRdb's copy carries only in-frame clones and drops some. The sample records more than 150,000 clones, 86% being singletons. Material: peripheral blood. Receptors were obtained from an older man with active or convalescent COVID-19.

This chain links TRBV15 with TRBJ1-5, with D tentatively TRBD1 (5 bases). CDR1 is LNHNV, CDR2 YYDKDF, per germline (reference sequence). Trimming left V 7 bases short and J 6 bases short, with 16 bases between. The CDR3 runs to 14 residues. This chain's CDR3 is CATNVVSGVQPQHF. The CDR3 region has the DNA TGTGCCACCAATGTGGTATCGGGGGTTCAGCCCCAGCATTTT.

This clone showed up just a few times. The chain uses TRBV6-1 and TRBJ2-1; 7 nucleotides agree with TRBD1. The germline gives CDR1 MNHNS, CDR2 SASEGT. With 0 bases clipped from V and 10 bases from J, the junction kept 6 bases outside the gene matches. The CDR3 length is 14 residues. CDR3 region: CASSEAGTEGEQFF. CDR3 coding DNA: TGTGCCAGCAGTGAAGCAGGGACAGAGGGAGAGCAGTTCTTC.

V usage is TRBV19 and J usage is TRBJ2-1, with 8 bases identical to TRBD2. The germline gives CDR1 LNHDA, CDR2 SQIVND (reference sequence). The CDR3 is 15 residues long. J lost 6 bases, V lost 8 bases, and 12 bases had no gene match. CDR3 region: CASQNFGGALNEQFF. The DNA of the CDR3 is TGTGCCAGTCAAAACTTCGGGGGGGCCCTCAATGAGCAGTTCTTC.

Written as DNA, the CDR3 is TGTGCCAGCAGTCCAGGGACTAGCGGATACAATGAGCAGTTCTTC. Translating it yields CASSPGTSGYNEQFF. The genes are TRBV27 and TRBJ2-1; 11 nucleotides agree with TRBD2. There are 15 residues in the CDR3. CDR1 is MNHEY and CDR2 is SMNVEV in the germline V gene (reference sequence). Unmatched junction bases numbered 4, after V lost 5 bases and J lost 4 bases.

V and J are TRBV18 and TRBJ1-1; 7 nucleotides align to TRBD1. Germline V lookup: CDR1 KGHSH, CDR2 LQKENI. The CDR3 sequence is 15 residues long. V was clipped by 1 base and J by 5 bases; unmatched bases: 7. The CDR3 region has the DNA TGTGCCAGCTCACCACGGGGGGACAGAGAAACTGAAGCTTTCTTT. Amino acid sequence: CASSPRGDRETEAFF.

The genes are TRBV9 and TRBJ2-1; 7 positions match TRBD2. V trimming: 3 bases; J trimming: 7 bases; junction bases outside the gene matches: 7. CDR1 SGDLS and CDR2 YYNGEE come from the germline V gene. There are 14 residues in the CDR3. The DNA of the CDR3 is TGTGCCAGCAGCGAGAGCGGGAATGGGAATGAGCAGTTCTTC. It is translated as CASSESGNGNEQFF.

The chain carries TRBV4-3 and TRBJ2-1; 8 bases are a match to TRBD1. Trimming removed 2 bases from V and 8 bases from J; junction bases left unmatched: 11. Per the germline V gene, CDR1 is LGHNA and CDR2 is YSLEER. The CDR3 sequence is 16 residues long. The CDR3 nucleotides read TGCGCCAGCAGCCAACAACCTCAGGGGGCTGGCGATGAGCAGTTCTTC. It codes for CASSQQPQGAGDEQFF.

The DNA for the CDR3 is TGCGCCAGCAGCTACGGGAGCGGCACAGATACGCAGTATTTT. Protein sequence: CASSYGSGTDTQYF. V gene TRBV5-1 combines with J gene TRBJ2-3; D perhaps matches TRBD2 (6 bases). This CDR3 contains 14 residues. Trimming pared 3 bases from V and 1 base from J, leaving 9 bases between. Germline CDR1 SGHRS, CDR2 YFSETQ.

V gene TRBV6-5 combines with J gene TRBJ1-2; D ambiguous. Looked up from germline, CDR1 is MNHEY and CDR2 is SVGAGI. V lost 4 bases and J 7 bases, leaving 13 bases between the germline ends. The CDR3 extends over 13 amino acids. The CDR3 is CASSFEADGGYTF. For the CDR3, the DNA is TGTGCCAGCAGTTTTGAGGCCGACGGTGGCTACACCTTC.

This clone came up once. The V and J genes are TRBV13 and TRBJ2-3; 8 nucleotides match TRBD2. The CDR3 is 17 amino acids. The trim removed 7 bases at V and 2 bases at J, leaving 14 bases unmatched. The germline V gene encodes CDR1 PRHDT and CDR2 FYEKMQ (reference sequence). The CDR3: CASTPGYLAGHTDTQYF. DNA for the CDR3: TGTGCCAGCACGCCCGGCTACTTAGCGGGACACACAGATACGCAGTATTTT.

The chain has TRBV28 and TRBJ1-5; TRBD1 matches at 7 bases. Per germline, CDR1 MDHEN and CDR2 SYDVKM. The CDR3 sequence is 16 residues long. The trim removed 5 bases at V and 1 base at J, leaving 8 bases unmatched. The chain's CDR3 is CASSQDRARSNQPQHF. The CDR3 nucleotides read TGTGCCAGCAGTCAAGACAGGGCGAGGAGCAATCAGCCCCAGCATTTT. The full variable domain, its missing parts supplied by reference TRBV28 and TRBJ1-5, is DVKVTQSSRYLVKRTGEKVFLECVQDMDHENMFWYRQDPGLGLRLIYFSYDVKMKEKGDIPEGYSVSREKKERFSLILESASTNQTSMYLCASSQDRARSNQPQHFGDGTRLSIL.

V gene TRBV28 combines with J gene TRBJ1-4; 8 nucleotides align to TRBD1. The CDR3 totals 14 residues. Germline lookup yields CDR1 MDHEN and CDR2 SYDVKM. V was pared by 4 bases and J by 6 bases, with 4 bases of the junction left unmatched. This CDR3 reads CASSWTGWYEKLFF. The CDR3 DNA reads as TGTGCCAGCAGTTGGACAGGGTGGTATGAAAAACTGTTTTTT.

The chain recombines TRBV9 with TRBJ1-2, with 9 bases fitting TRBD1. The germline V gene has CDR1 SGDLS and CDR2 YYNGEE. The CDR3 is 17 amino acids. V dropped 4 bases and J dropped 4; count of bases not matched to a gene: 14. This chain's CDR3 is CASSPWTGALGAYGYTF. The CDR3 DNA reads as TGTGCCAGCAGCCCCTGGACAGGGGCCCTGGGAGCCTATGGCTACACCTTC.

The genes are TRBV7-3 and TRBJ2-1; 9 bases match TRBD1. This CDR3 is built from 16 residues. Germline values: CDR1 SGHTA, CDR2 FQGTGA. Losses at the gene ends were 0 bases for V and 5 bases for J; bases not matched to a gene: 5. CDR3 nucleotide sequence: TGTGCCAGCAGCTTAACCCCGGGACAGGGTGACAATGAGCAGTTCTTC. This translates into CASSLTPGQGDNEQFF.

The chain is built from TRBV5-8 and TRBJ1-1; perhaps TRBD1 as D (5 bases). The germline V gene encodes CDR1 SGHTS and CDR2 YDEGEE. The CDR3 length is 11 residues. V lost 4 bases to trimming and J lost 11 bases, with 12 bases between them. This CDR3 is CASSRPGGAFF. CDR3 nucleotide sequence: TGTGCCAGCAGCCGCCCGGGGGGTGCTTTCTTT.

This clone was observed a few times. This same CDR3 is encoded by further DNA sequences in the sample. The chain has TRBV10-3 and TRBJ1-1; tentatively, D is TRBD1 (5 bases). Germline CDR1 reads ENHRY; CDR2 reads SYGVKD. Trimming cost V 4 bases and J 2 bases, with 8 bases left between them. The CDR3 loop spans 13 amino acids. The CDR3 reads CAISVRGNTEAFF. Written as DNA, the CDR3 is TGTGCCATCAGTGTTAGGGGTAACACTGAAGCTTTCTTT.

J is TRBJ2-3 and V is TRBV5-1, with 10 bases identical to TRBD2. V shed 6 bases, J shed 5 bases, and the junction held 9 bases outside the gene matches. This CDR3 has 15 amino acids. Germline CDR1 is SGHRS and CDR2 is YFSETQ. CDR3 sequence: CASNPLAGVVDTQYF. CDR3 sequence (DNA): TGCGCCAGCAACCCCCTAGCGGGGGTTGTAGATACGCAGTATTTT.